This T cell receptor beta chain was obtained from a study of blood T cell repertoires in COVID-19. About the research overall: COVID-19 samples collected from the United States, Italy and Spain covered acute and convalescent phases. T cells, B-cell-depleted T cells, or PBMCs supplied cDNA or gDNA.

The CDR3 spans 12 residues. In the study's own analysis: Amplification of reference gene primers provided the estimated nucleated cell counts. Using immunoSEQ multiplex PCR, the repertoire was profiled, and TCRdb retains in-frame clones only, with some absent. V and J calls and clone size come straight from that table; D and trimming were deduced from the DNA. The sample consists of around 84,000 clones, more than 70% of them appearing once. V gene TRBV21-1 combines with J gene TRBJ1-1; the table's D gene call, TRBD1, was not cross checked with the DNA. TRBV21-1 is tagged as a pseudogene. This clonotype originated in an elderly man with active or convalescent COVID-19. The sample consisted of peripheral blood. CDR3 loop: CASSLGTLEAFF. The CDR3 bases are TGTGCCAGCAGCCTCGGGACACTTGAAGCTTTCTTT.